These 10 T cell receptor beta chains came from one sample sequenced in a study of beta chain features in type 1 diabetes. Study outcomes and limitations: For Type 1 diabetes patients, all four CD4+ subsets carried TCRB CDR3s that were moderately but significantly shorter.

Their antigens remain unidentified. cDNA synthesis used the whole RNA isolate, giving expressed TCRB sequences. Profiled with immunoSEQ multiplex PCR; TCRdb holds only in-frame clones, not every one. The sample contains approximately 160,000 clones, roughly 65% of which appear only once. Material for sequencing was naive CD4+ T cells from blood. These receptors were taken from a young man with type 1 diabetes.

This chain uses TRBV9 with TRBJ1-4; weak D call: TRBD1 (5 bases). This CDR3 comprises 15 residues. The germline V gene encodes CDR1 SGDLS and CDR2 YYNGEE. V was trimmed by 2 bases and J by 2 bases, leaving 10 bases between them. In nucleotides, the CDR3 is TGTGCCAGCAGCGTCACAGGTGCGACTAATGAAAAACTGTTTTTT. Its protein product is CASSVTGATNEKLFF.

The rearrangement links TRBV9 to TRBJ2-4, with D possibly TRBD1 on 6 matching bases. Germline-derived CDR1 and CDR2 are SGDLS and YYNGEE. V lost 3 bases and J 2 bases, leaving 12 bases between the germline ends. The length of the CDR3 is 15 residues. CDR3 DNA sequence: TGTGCCAGCAGCGGTATACAGGGTACCAAAAACATTCAGTACTTC. Its protein product is CASSGIQGTKNIQYF.

This clone was counted a few times. The DNA for the CDR3 is TGTGCCAGCAGCTTAGGGCCTGCTCGGGATACGCAGTATTTT. Translation gives CASSLGPARDTQYF. The chain carries TRBV7-2 and TRBJ2-3; D gene unclear. CDR1 is SGHTA and CDR2 is FQGNSA in the germline V gene. Trimming left V 1 base short and J 6 bases short, with 11 bases between. This CDR3 contains 14 residues.

This clone was detected only a few times. The chain has TRBV29-1 and TRBJ1-1; the D gene is possibly TRBD1 (6 bases). V was pared by 5 bases and J by 4 bases, with 14 bases between. CDR3 length equals 13 residues. Germline V gene lookup returns CDR1 SQVTM and CDR2 ANQGSEA. CDR3 bases: TGCAGCGTTATCAGGGGCGGCGCCACTGAAGCTTTCTTT. This gives the protein CSVIRGGATEAFF.

The table lists this clone with a few counts. The chain employs TRBV4-3 and TRBJ2-1, with 10 positions matching TRBD1. Germline V gives CDR1 LGHNA, CDR2 YSLEER. The junction had 5 bases not matched to a gene; V was cut back by 0 bases and J by 9 bases. The CDR3 contains 15 residues. The CDR3 loop reads CASSQDWTGGREQFF. The CDR3 DNA reads as TGCGCCAGCAGCCAAGATTGGACAGGGGGACGTGAGCAGTTCTTC.

This clone was seen more than once but under ten times. The rearrangement links TRBV29-1 to TRBJ2-4; 8 bases fit TRBD1. V was clipped by 0 bases and J by 4 bases; unmatched bases: 8. The CDR3 is 16 amino acids. Germline lookup yields CDR1 SQVTM and CDR2 ANQGSEA. The CDR3 is CSVEDRFRDRKNIQYF. The CDR3 bases are TGCAGCGTTGAAGATCGATTCAGGGACAGGAAAAACATTCAGTACTTC.

This clone has a handful of counts. The V call is TRBV2, the J call TRBJ2-3, with 8 bases identical to TRBD1. V shed 5 bases and J 6 bases; nucleotides not matched to a gene: 1. The germline V gene encodes CDR1 SNHLY and CDR2 FYNNEI. This CDR3 is 12 amino acids long. CDR3 sequence reads: CASSRTGDTQYF. As DNA, the CDR3 is TGTGCCAGCAGTCGGACAGGGGATACGCAGTATTTT. Full variable domain (outside the CDR3, taken from reference TRBV2 and TRBJ2-3): EPEVTQTPSHQVTQMGQEVILRCVPISNHLYFYWYRQILGQKVEFLVSFYNNEISEKSEIFDDQFSVERPDGSNFTLKIRSTKLEDSAMYFCASSRTGDTQYFGPGTRLTVL.

This clone was observed a single time. The chain links TRBV29-1 to TRBJ1-1, with D perhaps TRBD1 (6 bases). Trimming pared 6 bases from V and 3 bases from J, leaving 11 bases between. This CDR3 region has 12 residues. Germline CDR1 SQVTM, CDR2 ANQGSEA. DNA of the CDR3: TGCAGCGTGGCCTACAGGGACACTGAAGCTTTCTTT. Encoded protein: CSVAYRDTEAFF.

This clone occurred a few times. The V call is TRBV28, the J call TRBJ2-7; 8 bases match TRBD1. CDR1 is MDHEN, CDR2 SYDVKM, per germline. This CDR3 region has 15 residues. After removal of 6 bases from V and 3 bases from J, the junction contained 10 bases not matched to a gene. As DNA, the CDR3 is TGTGCCAGCAGGCTACAGGGGGTGCTTGTCTACGAGCAGTACTTC. Translated, it gives CASRLQGVLVYEQYF.

The J gene is TRBJ1-2, the V gene TRBV5-6; possible D gene TRBD1, 5 bases. Per germline, CDR1 SGHDT and CDR2 YYEEEE. V lost 4 bases to trimming and J lost 6 bases, with 13 bases between them. CDR3 length equals 13 residues. DNA for the CDR3: TGTGCCAGCAGCGTTCGCATCAGGGATGGCTACACCTTC. This encodes CASSVRIRDGYTF.